This T cell receptor (beta chain) derives from a study of monozygotic twins with inflammatory bowel disease. Study observations and caveats: Varied immunosuppressive treatments among patients may have increased repertoire variability.

For each CDR3 protein, TCRdb gives one entry from its re-call of the 5' RACE reads, without DNA. This sample lists 200,000 to 250,000 distinct CDR3 sequences; its ten largest clones have 1.6%. Concerning this clonotype: Its antigen is not known.

The CDR3 is 15 residues long. From germline, CDR1 is SGHRS and CDR2 YFSETQ. The sequencing input was blood. The chain links TRBV5-1 to TRBJ1-1; TCRdb indicates TRBD1, and absent DNA this call remains unverified. This receptor was obtained from a human donor with ulcerative colitis or Crohn's disease, or a healthy co-twin of an affected twin (not recorded which). The CDR3 is CASSLGTRDADEAFF.